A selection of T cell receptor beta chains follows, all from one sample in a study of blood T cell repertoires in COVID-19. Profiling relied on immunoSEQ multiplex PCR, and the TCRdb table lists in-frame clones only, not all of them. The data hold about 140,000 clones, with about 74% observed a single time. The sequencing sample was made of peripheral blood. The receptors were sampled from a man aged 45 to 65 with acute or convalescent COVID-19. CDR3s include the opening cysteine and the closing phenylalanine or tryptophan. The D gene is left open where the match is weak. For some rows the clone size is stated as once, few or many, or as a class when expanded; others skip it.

CDR3aa: CASSLLQGQTDTQYF
CDR3nt: TGTGCCAGCAGCTTACTACAGGGACAAACAGATACGCAGTATTTT
d_gene: NA
abundance: NA
j_gene: TRBJ2-3
v_gene: TRBV7-9

CDR3aa: CASSQGPGQAYNEQFF
CDR3nt: TGCGCCAGCAGCCAAGGCCCGGGACAGGCCTACAATGAGCAGTTCTTC
d_gene: TRBD1
abundance: once
j_gene: TRBJ2-1
v_gene: TRBV4-1

CDR3aa: CASRGGTGAQNTEAFF
CDR3nt: TGTGCCTCCAGAGGCGGGACAGGGGCGCAGAACACTGAAGCTTTCTTT
d_gene: TRBD1
abundance: NA
j_gene: TRBJ1-1
v_gene: TRBV10-3

CDR3aa: CASSPTVGGEQYF
CDR3nt: TGTGCCAGCAGCCCCACGGTAGGGGGCGAGCAGTACTTC
d_gene: NA
abundance: NA
j_gene: TRBJ2-7
v_gene: TRBV7-3

CDR3aa: CASSQGARGQPQHF
CDR3nt: TGTGCCAGCAGCCAAGGGGCCCGGGGACAGCCCCAGCATTTT
d_gene: NA
abundance: NA
j_gene: TRBJ1-5
v_gene: TRBV4-2

CDR3aa: CASSPDSSGGAGKNIQYF
CDR3nt: TGTGCCAGCAGTCCGGACTCTAGCGGGGGGGCCGGCAAAAACATTCAGTACTTC
d_gene: TRBD2
abundance: NA
j_gene: TRBJ2-4
v_gene: TRBV6-4

CDR3aa: CASSLVGQGGHYGYTF
CDR3nt: TGTGCCAGCAGCCTAGTTGGGCAGGGGGGTCACTATGGCTACACCTTC
d_gene: TRBD1
abundance: NA
j_gene: TRBJ1-2
v_gene: TRBV27

CDR3aa: CASSPSGGGTEAFF
CDR3nt: TGTGCCAGCAGCCCAAGTGGGGGGGGCACTGAAGCTTTCTTT
d_gene: NA
abundance: few
j_gene: TRBJ1-1
v_gene: TRBV7-8

CDR3aa: CASSLVGTGLAGANVLTF
CDR3nt: TGTGCCAGCAGCTTAGTAGGGACAGGGCTTGCTGGGGCCAACGTCCTGACTTTC
d_gene: TRBD1
abundance: NA
j_gene: TRBJ2-6
v_gene: TRBV7-2

CDR3aa: CASSSWTSGGNYNEQFF
CDR3nt: TGTGCCAGCAGTTCGTGGACTAGCGGGGGAAACTACAATGAGCAGTTCTTC
d_gene: TRBD2
abundance: NA
j_gene: TRBJ2-1
v_gene: TRBV27

CDR3aa: CASRTGQNNSPLHF
CDR3nt: TGTGCCAGCAGAACGGGACAAAATAATTCACCCCTCCACTTT
d_gene: NA
abundance: NA
j_gene: TRBJ1-6
v_gene: TRBV27

CDR3aa: CASREKGQGDYNEQFF
CDR3nt: TGTGCCAGCAGAGAGAAGGGACAGGGTGATTACAATGAGCAGTTCTTC
d_gene: TRBD1
abundance: NA
j_gene: TRBJ2-1
v_gene: TRBV9

CDR3aa: CASSQGKGWYTF
CDR3nt: TGTGCCAGCAGCCAAGGCAAGGGGTGGTACACCTTC
d_gene: NA
abundance: few
j_gene: TRBJ1-2
v_gene: TRBV3-1/TRBV3-2

CDR3aa: CSASDPGVEKLFF
CDR3nt: TGCAGTGCTAGTGATCCAGGGGTTGAAAAACTGTTTTTT
d_gene: NA
abundance: few
j_gene: TRBJ1-4
v_gene: TRBV20-1

CDR3aa: CAISEVGEPQHF
CDR3nt: TGTGCCATCAGTGAAGTTGGAGAGCCCCAGCATTTT
d_gene: NA
abundance: NA
j_gene: TRBJ1-5
v_gene: TRBV10-3

CDR3aa: CASTVRQGMGLVLEKLFF
CDR3nt: TGTGCCAGCACGGTCAGACAGGGGATGGGTCTTGTGCTTGAAAAACTGTTTTTT
d_gene: TRBD1
abundance: many
j_gene: TRBJ1-4
v_gene: TRBV25-1

CDR3aa: CASSELQVGGNQPQHF
CDR3nt: TGTGCCAGCAGTGAATTACAGGTAGGGGGCAATCAGCCCCAGCATTTT
d_gene: NA
abundance: NA
j_gene: TRBJ1-5
v_gene: TRBV25-1

CDR3aa: CASSIPGQYNEQFF
CDR3nt: TGTGCCAGCAGCATACCGGGACAATACAATGAGCAGTTCTTC
d_gene: NA
abundance: NA
j_gene: TRBJ2-1
v_gene: TRBV3-1/TRBV3-2

CDR3aa: CASSLGLGTDTQYF
CDR3nt: TGTGCCAGCAGCCTTGGACTAGGCACAGATACGCAGTATTTT
d_gene: TRBD2
abundance: NA
j_gene: TRBJ2-3
v_gene: TRBV3-1/TRBV3-2

CDR3aa: CASSQEMGSSGGFQETQYF
CDR3nt: TGTGCCAGCAGCCAAGAGATGGGGTCTAGCGGGGGGTTTCAAGAGACCCAGTACTTC
d_gene: TRBD2
abundance: NA
j_gene: TRBJ2-5
v_gene: TRBV4-2

CDR3aa: CASSSGLAGGQGEQFF
CDR3nt: TGCGCCAGCAGCTCTGGACTAGCGGGGGGGCAGGGTGAGCAGTTCTTC
d_gene: TRBD2
abundance: NA
j_gene: TRBJ2-1
v_gene: TRBV5-1

CDR3aa: CAWSVAGGTNEKLFF
CDR3nt: TGTGCCTGGAGTGTAGCCGGCGGGACTAATGAAAAACTGTTTTTT
d_gene: NA
abundance: once
j_gene: TRBJ1-4
v_gene: TRBV30

CDR3aa: CASSEKDGGRANEKLFF
CDR3nt: TGTGCCAGCAGTGAAAAAGATGGAGGAAGGGCTAATGAAAAACTGTTTTTT
d_gene: NA
abundance: NA
j_gene: TRBJ1-4
v_gene: TRBV2

CDR3aa: CAIPPQGDTQYF
CDR3nt: TGTGCCATCCCACCCCAGGGGGATACGCAGTATTTT
d_gene: NA
abundance: NA
j_gene: TRBJ2-3
v_gene: TRBV7-3

CDR3aa: CASSEEPGRSNQPQHF
CDR3nt: TGTGCCAGCAGTGAAGAGCCAGGGCGAAGCAATCAGCCCCAGCATTTT
d_gene: NA
abundance: NA
j_gene: TRBJ1-5
v_gene: TRBV6-1

CDR3aa: CAWSGQLNSPLHF
CDR3nt: TGTGCCTGGAGTGGACAGCTTAATTCACCCCTCCACTTT
d_gene: NA
abundance: NA
j_gene: TRBJ1-6
v_gene: TRBV30

CDR3aa: CASSLTRGETQYF
CDR3nt: TGTGCCAGCAGCTTGACTAGAGGAGAGACCCAGTACTTC
d_gene: NA
abundance: NA
j_gene: TRBJ2-5
v_gene: TRBV5-6

CDR3aa: CASRNQGHSNYGYTF
CDR3nt: TGTGCCAGTAGAAATCAGGGTCACAGTAACTATGGCTACACCTTC
d_gene: NA
abundance: NA
j_gene: TRBJ1-2
v_gene: TRBV19

CDR3aa: CASSLVSTISNTGELFF
CDR3nt: TGCGCCAGCAGCTTGGTCTCGACAATATCGAACACCGGGGAGCTGTTTTTT
d_gene: NA
abundance: NA
j_gene: TRBJ2-2
v_gene: TRBV5-1

CDR3aa: CASGRTGVEETQYF
CDR3nt: TGCGCCAGCGGACGGACAGGGGTCGAGGAGACCCAGTACTTC
d_gene: TRBD1
abundance: NA
j_gene: TRBJ2-5
v_gene: TRBV5-1

CDR3aa: CASSSGQGKTQYF
CDR3nt: TGTGCCAGCAGCTCAGGACAGGGGAAGACCCAGTACTTC
d_gene: TRBD1
abundance: NA
j_gene: TRBJ2-5
v_gene: TRBV7-3

CDR3aa: CASSIAGEAFF
CDR3nt: TGTGCCAGTAGTATAGCGGGTGAAGCTTTCTTT
d_gene: NA
abundance: NA
j_gene: TRBJ1-1
v_gene: TRBV19

CDR3aa: CSAKTGVTEAFF
CDR3nt: TGCAGCGCGAAGACAGGGGTCACTGAAGCTTTCTTT
d_gene: TRBD1
abundance: NA
j_gene: TRBJ1-1
v_gene: TRBV29-1